This TCR beta chain is from a study of blood T cell repertoires in COVID-19. The sample holds many counts of this clone. Other DNA sequences in the sample encode the same CDR3. Generated by immunoSEQ multiplex PCR, the TCRdb table keeps only in-frame clones and is missing some. The top ten hold 5.1% of the sample, which has about 220,000 clones, roughly 76% seen once. Trimming cost V 4 bases and J 2 bases; bases outside gene matches: 3. Germline V gene lookup returns CDR1 LGHNA and CDR2 YSLEER. The CDR3 is made up of 14 amino acids. The sequenced material came from peripheral blood. The source is a human donor in a cohort sampled during active COVID-19. The chain recombines TRBV4-3 with TRBJ2-7; 9 nucleotides align to TRBD1. The CDR3 region is CASSPRQGAYEQYF. The CDR3 nucleotides are TGCGCCAGCAGCCCACGACAGGGGGCCTACGAGCAGTACTTC.